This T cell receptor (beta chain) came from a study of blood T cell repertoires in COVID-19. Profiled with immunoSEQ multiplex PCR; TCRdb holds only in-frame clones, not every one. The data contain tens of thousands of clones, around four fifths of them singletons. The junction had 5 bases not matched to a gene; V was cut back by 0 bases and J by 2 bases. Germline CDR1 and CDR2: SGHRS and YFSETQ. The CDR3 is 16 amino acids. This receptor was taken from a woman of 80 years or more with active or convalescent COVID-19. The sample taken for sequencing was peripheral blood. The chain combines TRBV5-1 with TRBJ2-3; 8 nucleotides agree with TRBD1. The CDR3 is CASSLADRGPTDTQYF. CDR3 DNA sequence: TGCGCCAGCAGCTTGGCTGACAGGGGACCCACAGATACGCAGTATTTT.